This TCR beta chain emerged from a study of blood T cells in healthy people across ages. A J-beta primer mix and a sample-barcoded 5' primer were used in a second PCR of roughly 6 to 11 cycles. One entry per CDR3 protein, called by TCRdb with MiXCR from the 5' RACE reads. Of 550,000 to 750,000 distinct CDR3 sequences detected, under 25% appear once; the ten largest clones hold roughly 3.4%. Worth noting for this clonotype: Antigen specificity is unknown.

The V gene's germline CDR1 is KGHDR and CDR2 SFDVKD. The V and J ends lost 2 bases and 0 bases, in that order; junction bases with no gene match: 14. CDR3 length: 20 amino acids. Broader study findings: Strong correlation linked observed beta diversity and percent naive T cells.

Sequences were obtained from blood. This chain connects TRBV24-1 to TRBJ2-3, with 9 bases lining up with TRBD2. This TCR came from a man between 70 and 80 years old in good health. CDR3 residues: CATSDYTGVASGTSTDTQYF. In DNA, the CDR3 is TGTGCCACCAGTGATTACACAGGGGTTGCTAGCGGGACTAGCACAGATACGCAGTATTTT.